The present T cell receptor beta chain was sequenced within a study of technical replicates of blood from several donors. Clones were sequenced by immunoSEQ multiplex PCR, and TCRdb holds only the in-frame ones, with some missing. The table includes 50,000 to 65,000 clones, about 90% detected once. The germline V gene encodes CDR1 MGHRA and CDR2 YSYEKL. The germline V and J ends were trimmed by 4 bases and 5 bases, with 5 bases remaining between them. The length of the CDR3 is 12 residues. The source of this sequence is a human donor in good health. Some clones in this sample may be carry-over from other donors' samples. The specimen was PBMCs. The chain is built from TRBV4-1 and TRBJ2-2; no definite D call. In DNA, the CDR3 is TGCGCCAGCAGCCCCTTTACCGGGGAGCTGTTTTTT. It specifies CASSPFTGELFF.